A single sample gave rise to the 13 T cell receptor beta chains below, sequenced in a study of shared clonotypes between healthy human individuals. TCRdb's table, derived via immunoSEQ multiplex PCR, lists solely in-frame clones and lacks some. Counted here are approximately 350,000 clones, over 65% occurring once; the ten biggest clones make up about a tenth. The sequenced material came from memory CD4+ T cells sorted from blood. Noted subset: CD45RA-negative fraction. The origin of the receptors is a man aged 25-45 years in good health.

On this clone itself: The same CDR3 can be traced to other DNA sequences in this sample. V usage is TRBV19 and J usage is TRBJ1-5; D not certain. The V gene's germline CDR1 is LNHDA and CDR2 SQIVND (reference sequence). The CDR3 totals 14 residues. Deletions cut 3 bases from V and 4 bases from J, with 10 bases between. CDR3 amino acids: CASSITGSNQPQHF. As DNA, the CDR3 is TGTGCCAGTAGTATCACTGGGAGTAATCAGCCCCAGCATTTT.

The CDR3 here is CASSLVAGEAEQYF. CDR3 DNA: TGCGCCAGCAGCTTGGTGGCAGGGGAGGCCGAGCAGTACTTC. The gene calls are TRBV5-1 and TRBJ2-7, with D tentatively TRBD1 or TRBD2 (6 bases each). In germline, CDR1 is SGHRS, CDR2 YFSETQ. V lost 0 bases to trimming and J lost 6 bases, with 13 bases between them. The CDR3 is 14 residues long. The whole variable domain, filled in from reference TRBV5-1 and TRBJ2-7, reads KAGVTQTPRYLIKTRGQQVTLSCSPISGHRSVSWYQQTPGQGLQFLFEYFSETQRNKGNFPGRFSGRQFSNSRSEMNVSTLELGDSALYLCASSLVAGEAEQYFGPGTRLTVT.

This rearrangement joins TRBV11-2 to TRBJ2-1, with 7 bases aligning to TRBD2. The length of the CDR3 is 15 residues. Germline-derived CDR1 and CDR2 are SGHAT and FQNNGV. The junction had 11 bases not matched to a gene; V was cut back by 4 bases and J by 8 bases. CDR3 in DNA: TGTGCCAGCAGCTCAAGACTAGCTCCCTGGTATGAGCAGTTCTTC. Translating it yields CASSSRLAPWYEQFF.

This chain uses TRBV7-9 with TRBJ2-1, with no clear D. CDR3 size: 13 residues. The germline V gene has CDR1 SEHNR and CDR2 FQNEAQ (reference sequence). V lost 5 bases and J 10 bases, leaving 15 bases between the germline ends. The CDR3 nucleotides are TGTGCCAGCAGCCCCGACCGTGCCCACGAGCAGTTCTTC. This codes for CASSPDRAHEQFF. Filled out from reference TRBV7-9 and TRBJ2-1, the complete variable domain reads DTGVSQNPRHKITKRGQNVTFRCDPISEHNRLYWYRQTLGQGPEFLTYFQNEAQLEKSRLLSDRFSAERPKGSFSTLEIQRTEQGDSAMYLCASSPDRAHEQFFGPGTRLTVL.

The V call is TRBV19, the J call TRBJ2-1; 13 bases map to TRBD2. CDR3 length: 18 residues. With V trimmed by 6 bases and J by 4 bases, 12 bases remained unmatched. The germline V gene has CDR1 LNHDA and CDR2 SQIVND (reference sequence). The CDR3 coding sequence is TGTGCCAGTAGCAGGGGACTAGCGGGAAGCACTTTATACAATGAGCAGTTCTTC. Encoded protein: CASSRGLAGSTLYNEQFF.

The sample holds one count of this clone. V gene TRBV18 combines with J gene TRBJ2-3; D is perhaps TRBD2 (5 bases). This CDR3 contains 17 residues. The ends were cut back, 1 base at V and 2 bases at J, with 16 bases in the middle. Per germline, CDR1 KGHSH and CDR2 LQKENI. CDR3 protein: CASSPRVGASNTDTQYF. In DNA form, the CDR3 reads TGTGCCAGCTCACCACGAGTGGGAGCGTCTAACACAGATACGCAGTATTTT. The variable domain in full, with the rest retrieved from reference TRBV18 and TRBJ2-3, is NAGVMQNPRHLVRRRGQEARLRCSPMKGHSHVYWYRQLPEEGLKFMVYLQKENIIDESGMPKERFSAEFPKEGPSILRIQQVVRGDSAAYFCASSPRVGASNTDTQYFGPGTRLTVL.

This clone was found once. V is TRBV10-3 and J is TRBJ2-2; the D gene is possibly TRBD2 (6 bases). V dropped 5 bases and J dropped 0 bases, with 16 bases sitting between them. The CDR3 contains 17 residues. Germline CDR1 is ENHRY and CDR2 is SYGVKD. This CDR3 is CAISRGSLDSNTGELFF. The CDR3 DNA follows: TGTGCCATCAGTCGGGGGTCGTTGGACTCGAACACCGGGGAGCTGTTTTTT.

The chain combines TRBV6-5 with TRBJ2-1; TRBD2 matches 11 bases. The germline V gene has CDR1 MNHEY and CDR2 SVGAGI. The CDR3 covers 15 residues. J gave up 5 bases and V 6 bases, and 6 bases lay outside the gene matches. The CDR3 nucleotides are TGTGCCAGCAGAGTAGCGGGAGGGCCCCACAATGAGCAGTTCTTC. The encoded protein is CASRVAGGPHNEQFF.

This clone was detected only a few times. The gene calls are TRBV18 and TRBJ1-5; 10 bases agree with TRBD1. The CDR3 spans 13 residues. Germline trimming cut 2 bases from V and 13 bases from J; bases unmatched to any gene: 5. The germline V gene encodes CDR1 KGHSH and CDR2 LQKENI. The CDR3 sequence is CASSPLTGGVQHF. CDR3 sequence (DNA): TGTGCCAGCTCACCATTGACAGGGGGCGTTCAGCATTTT.

This chain uses TRBV2 with TRBJ2-7; D is ambiguous. Germline CDR1 is SNHLY and CDR2 is FYNNEI. Trimming left V 4 bases short and J 3 bases short, with 10 bases between. CDR3 size: 13 residues. The CDR3 nucleotides are TGTGCCAGCAGTGGCCGTGGAATCTACGAGCAGTACTTC. This translates into CASSGRGIYEQYF.

This chain connects TRBV5-6 to TRBJ2-1; 12 bases agree with TRBD2. V was clipped by 6 bases and J by 6 bases; unmatched bases: 13. The germline V gene has CDR1 SGHDT and CDR2 YYEEEE. The CDR3 covers 17 residues. The CDR3 here is CASNLYRLGLAGNEQFF. CDR3 bases: TGTGCCAGCAACCTCTACCGTCTGGGACTAGCGGGCAATGAGCAGTTCTTC.

The sample holds a few counts of this clone. The chain links TRBV28 to TRBJ2-3, with D possibly TRBD2 on 6 matching bases. V dropped 4 bases and J dropped 6 bases, with 29 bases sitting between them. Germline V gene lookup returns CDR1 MDHEN and CDR2 SYDVKM. The CDR3 covers 19 residues. CDR3 bases: TGTGCCAGCAGTTCTAGCGACCGGGACCCCGAGTTCTCGGGGGATACGCAGTATTTT. Amino acid sequence: CASSSSDRDPEFSGDTQYF.

The chain links TRBV7-2 to TRBJ2-6; tentative D call: TRBD1 (5 bases). This CDR3 has 15 amino acids. The V end lost 0 bases, the J end lost 2 bases, and 5 bases lay between the germline ends. Germline CDR1 and CDR2: SGHTA and FQGNSA. The CDR3 nucleotides are TGTGCCAGCAGCTTAGCGACAGCTGGGGCCAACGTCCTGACTTTC. This sequence encodes CASSLATAGANVLTF.